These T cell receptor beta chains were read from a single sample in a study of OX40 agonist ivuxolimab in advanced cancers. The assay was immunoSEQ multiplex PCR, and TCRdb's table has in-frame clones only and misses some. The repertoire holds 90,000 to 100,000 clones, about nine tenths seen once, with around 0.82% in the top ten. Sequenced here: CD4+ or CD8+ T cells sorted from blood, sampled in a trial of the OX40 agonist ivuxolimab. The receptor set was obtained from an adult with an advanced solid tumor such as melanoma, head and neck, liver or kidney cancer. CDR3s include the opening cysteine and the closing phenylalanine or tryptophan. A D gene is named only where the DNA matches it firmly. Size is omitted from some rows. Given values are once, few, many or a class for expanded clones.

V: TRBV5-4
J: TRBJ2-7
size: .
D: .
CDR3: CASNTGHRGEQYF
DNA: TGTGCCAGCAATACAGGACACCGGGGCGAGCAGTACTTC

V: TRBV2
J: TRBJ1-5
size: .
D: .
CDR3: CASSEEGNQPQHF
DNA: TGTGCCAGCAGTGAAGAGGGGAATCAGCCCCAGCATTTT

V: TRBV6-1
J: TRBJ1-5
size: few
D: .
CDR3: CASKHNQPQHF
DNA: TGTGCCTCCAAGCACAATCAGCCCCAGCATTTT

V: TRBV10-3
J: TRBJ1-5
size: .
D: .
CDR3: CAISVQGNSNQPQHF
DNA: TGTGCCATCAGTGTTCAAGGGAATAGCAATCAGCCCCAGCATTTT

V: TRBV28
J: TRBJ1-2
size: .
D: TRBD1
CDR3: CASSGTGDGYTF
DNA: TGTGCCAGCAGTGGAACAGGGGATGGCTACACCTTC

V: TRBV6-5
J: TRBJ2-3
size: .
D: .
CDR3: CASRLQGLTDTQYF
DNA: TGTGCCAGCAGGCTGCAAGGGCTCACAGATACGCAGTATTTT

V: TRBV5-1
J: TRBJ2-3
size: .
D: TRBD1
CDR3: CASSPGQSTDTQYF
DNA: TGCGCCAGCAGCCCGGGACAGTCCACAGATACGCAGTATTTT

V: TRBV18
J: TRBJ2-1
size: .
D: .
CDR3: CASSPKQSEQFF
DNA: TGTGCCAGCTCACCAAAACAGTCTGAGCAGTTCTTC

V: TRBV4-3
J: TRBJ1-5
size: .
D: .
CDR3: CASSQDIRQPQHF
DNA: TGCGCCAGCAGCCAAGATATCCGGCAGCCCCAGCATTTT

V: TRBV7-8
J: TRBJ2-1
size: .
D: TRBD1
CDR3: CASSFLQGTSYNEQFF
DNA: TGTGCCAGCAGCTTCTTACAGGGGACCTCCTACAATGAGCAGTTCTTC

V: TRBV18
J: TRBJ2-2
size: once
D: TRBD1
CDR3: CASSPNRGANTGELFF
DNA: TGTGCCAGCTCACCTAACAGGGGCGCGAACACCGGGGAGCTGTTTTTT

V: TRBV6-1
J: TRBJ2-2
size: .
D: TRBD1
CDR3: CASRAGTGSGELFF
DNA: TGTGCCAGCAGGGCCGGGACAGGGAGCGGGGAGCTGTTTTTT

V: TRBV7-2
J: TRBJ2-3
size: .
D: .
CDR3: CASSQDYTDTQYF
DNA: TGTGCCAGCAGCCAGGACTACACAGATACGCAGTATTTT

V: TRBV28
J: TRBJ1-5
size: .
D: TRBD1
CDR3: CATGTAPIYNQPQHF
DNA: TGTGCCACCGGGACAGCTCCTATTTACAATCAGCCCCAGCATTTT

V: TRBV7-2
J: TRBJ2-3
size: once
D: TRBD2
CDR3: CASSSGGLTDTQYF
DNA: TGTGCCAGCAGCTCCGGGGGGTTAACAGATACGCAGTATTTT

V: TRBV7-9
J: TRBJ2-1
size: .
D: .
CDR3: CASSPPLRMGNEQFF
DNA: TGTGCCAGCAGCCCTCCCCTCCGAATGGGGAATGAGCAGTTCTTC

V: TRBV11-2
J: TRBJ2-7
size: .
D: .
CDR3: CASSLTPGVYEQYF
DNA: TGTGCCAGCAGCTTAACCCCGGGGGTTTACGAGCAGTACTTC